This passage covers 17 T cell receptor beta chains from one sample sequenced in a study of blood T cell repertoires in COVID-19 (dated by TCRdb to 2020 to 2021). Receptors were amplified or captured by the immunoSEQ multiplex PCR assay. The immuneACCESS repertoire file appears here via TCRdb, limited to in-frame rearrangements. These files lack a portion of the clones; in checked studies, under half of the deficit traces to unresolved V genes, and the cause of the others is not known. The table for this sample lists approximately 250,000 clones; approximately 82% of them were counted only once. Jointly, the top ten make up approximately 1.5% of the sample. Sample: peripheral blood. These receptors were taken from a woman in her thirties or forties who had recovered from COVID-19.

The genes are TRBV30 and TRBJ1-6; possibly TRBD1 for D (6 bases). The ends were cut back, 5 bases at V and 7 bases at J, with 12 bases in the middle. Germline V gene data show CDR1 as GTSNPN and CDR2 as SVGIG (reference sequence). The CDR3 loop spans 13 amino acids. The CDR3 DNA sequence: TGTGCCTGGGGGGGGCAGGGCAATTCACCCCTCCACTTT. Translating gives CAWGGQGNSPLHF.

The chain recombines TRBV4-3 with TRBJ2-2; possibly TRBD1 for D (7 bases). The length of the CDR3 is 16 residues. Per germline, CDR1 LGHNA and CDR2 YSLEER. V was cut by 4 bases and J by 7 bases, with 19 bases left in between. The CDR3 sequence: CASSPGVAGGHGELFF. In nucleotides, the CDR3 is TGCGCCAGCAGCCCTGGGGTAGCAGGGGGGCACGGGGAGCTGTTTTTT.

This clone appeared a few times. The chain uses TRBV11-3 and TRBJ1-1; no clear D gene. V lost 5 bases and J 1 base, leaving 5 bases between the germline ends. The length of the CDR3 is 12 residues. Germline CDR1 is SGHNT and CDR2 is YENEEA. The CDR3 sequence is CASSGRNTEAFF. The CDR3 nucleotides read TGTGCCAGCAGCGGTAGGAACACTGAAGCTTTCTTT.

This chain connects TRBV4-2 to TRBJ2-7; 9 bases fit TRBD1. The V gene end was trimmed by 0 bases and the J gene end by 3 bases; junction bases not matched to a gene: 6. CDR1 is LGHNA and CDR2 is YNFKEQ in the germline V gene. The CDR3 contains 16 residues. The CDR3 sequence is CASSQDWGQGDYEQYF. The DNA of the CDR3 is TGTGCCAGCAGCCAAGATTGGGGACAGGGCGACTACGAGCAGTACTTC.

The CDR3: CASSLLERDTQYF. CDR3 bases: TGTGCCAGCTCATTACTAGAAAGAGATACGCAGTATTTT. The chain combines TRBV18 with TRBJ2-3; TRBD2 is a possible D gene (5 bases). The CDR3 loop spans 13 amino acids. Germline assignment: CDR1 KGHSH and CDR2 LQKENI. Trimming cost V 5 bases and J 5 bases, with 11 bases left between them.

This rearrangement joins TRBV5-1 to TRBJ1-4; D remains unclear. Trimming removed 1 base from V and 6 bases from J, with 7 bases in between. The CDR3 has 13 amino acids. Germline lookup yields CDR1 SGHRS and CDR2 YFSETQ. The CDR3 DNA reads as TGCGCCAGCAGCTTGTTGGGAGATGAAAAACTGTTTTTT. This encodes CASSLLGDEKLFF. Full variable domain (rest looked up from reference TRBV5-1 and TRBJ1-4): KAGVTQTPRYLIKTRGQQVTLSCSPISGHRSVSWYQQTPGQGLQFLFEYFSETQRNKGNFPGRFSGRQFSNSRSEMNVSTLELGDSALYLCASSLLGDEKLFFGSGTQLSVL.

This clone was observed a few times. The chain couples TRBV19 to TRBJ2-7; no reliable D call. The germline V gene has CDR1 LNHDA and CDR2 SQIVND (reference sequence). This CDR3 has 14 amino acids. Trimming left V 8 bases short and J 5 bases short, with 19 bases between. The CDR3 nucleotides read TGTGCCAGTTCCCAACTGTCGAATCTCAACGAGCAGTACTTC. Its translation is CASSQLSNLNEQYF.

The rearrangement joins TRBV6-2 or TRBV6-3 to TRBJ2-3; a weak D match, TRBD1 (5 bases). Germline CDR1 and CDR2: MNHEY and SVGEGT. This CDR3 comprises 15 residues. Between the trimmed V and J ends, which lost 6 bases and 0 bases, there was a span of 13 bases. CDR3: CASSPGQGSTDTQYF. CDR3 coding DNA: TGTGCCAGCAGCCCGGGTCAGGGAAGCACAGATACGCAGTATTTT.

The chain links TRBV3-1 (or the pseudogene TRBV3-2) to TRBJ2-7; D gene uncertain. This CDR3 contains 15 residues. Germline loops: CDR1 LGHDT, CDR2 YNNKEL (reference sequence). Trimming shortened V by 1 base and J by 0 bases, and 10 bases separated the two germline ends. The CDR3 coding sequence is TGTGCCAGCAGCCAAGCGCTATACAGCTCCTACGAGCAGTACTTC. It codes for CASSQALYSSYEQYF.

The rearrangement uses TRBV27 and TRBJ2-7; TRBD2 matches at 9 bases. With V trimmed by 6 bases and J by 0 bases, 9 bases remained unmatched. The CDR3 runs to 16 residues. The germline V gene has CDR1 MNHEY and CDR2 SMNVEV (reference sequence). As DNA, the CDR3 is TGTGCCAGCAGCTGGGGAAGCGGGGGGAGCTCCTACGAGCAGTACTTC. Encoded protein: CASSWGSGGSSYEQYF.

The chain carries TRBV2 and TRBJ2-1; 13 nucleotides match TRBD2. Germline lookup yields CDR1 SNHLY and CDR2 FYNNEI. Trimming took 8 bases from V and 6 from J; bases not matched to a gene: 4. There are 14 residues in the CDR3. CDR3 sequence reads: CASGRLAGGNEQFF. The CDR3 nucleotides are TGTGCCAGCGGAAGACTAGCGGGAGGCAATGAGCAGTTCTTC.

J is TRBJ1-2 and V is TRBV6-5; TRBD1 aligns across 8 bases. Germline CDR1 reads MNHEY; CDR2 reads SVGAGI. V dropped 4 bases and J dropped 7; count of bases not matched to a gene: 5. This CDR3 has 13 amino acids. Written as DNA, the CDR3 is TGTGCCAGCAGTTCCCGGACAGGGAGTGGCTACACCTTC. Residues: CASSSRTGSGYTF.

The genes are TRBV6-4 and TRBJ1-6, with TRBD1 identical over 8 bases. Germline V gene lookup returns CDR1 MRHNA and CDR2 SNTAGT. This CDR3 contains 15 residues. J was trimmed by 7 bases and V by 0 bases; bases with no gene match: 2. The CDR3 loop reads CASSDSNRGNSPLHF. The CDR3 DNA sequence: TGTGCCAGCAGTGACTCGAACAGGGGGAATTCACCCCTCCACTTT.

The J gene is TRBJ2-6, the V gene TRBV7-9; tentatively, D is TRBD2 (5 bases). V gave up 1 base and J gave up 0 bases, with 16 bases separating them. This CDR3 spans 19 amino acids. The germline V gene has CDR1 SEHNR and CDR2 FQNEAQ (reference sequence). In nucleotides, the CDR3 is TGTGCCAGCAGCTTAGAGTTCGGGAAAGCGGACTCTGGGGCCAACGTCCTGACTTTC. This encodes CASSLEFGKADSGANVLTF. The whole variable domain, remainder taken from reference TRBV7-9 and TRBJ2-6, is DTGVSQNPRHKITKRGQNVTFRCDPISEHNRLYWYRQTLGQGPEFLTYFQNEAQLEKSRLLSDRFSAERPKGSFSTLEIQRTEQGDSAMYLCASSLEFGKADSGANVLTFGAGSRLTVL.

The chain combines TRBV18 with TRBJ2-2; the D is unclear. Germline lookup yields CDR1 KGHSH and CDR2 LQKENI. The V end was cut by 5 bases, the J end by 1 base, with 5 bases between. This CDR3 comprises 13 residues. The CDR3 coding sequence is TGTGCCAGCTCAGGCCAGAACACCGGGGAGCTGTTTTTT. Translating it yields CASSGQNTGELFF.

This chain joins TRBV7-9 and TRBJ2-2; 11 bases agree with TRBD1. Germline V gene sequence: CDR1 SEHNR, CDR2 FQNEAQ (reference sequence). The junction had 3 bases not matched to a gene; V was cut back by 5 bases and J by 4 bases. This CDR3 has 15 residues. The CDR3 DNA sequence: TGTGCCAGCAGCACGGACAGGGGGCCCACCGGGGAGCTGTTTTTT. Amino acid sequence: CASSTDRGPTGELFF.

The genes are TRBV7-2 and TRBJ1-5, with D perhaps TRBD1 (5 bases). The CDR3 contains 15 residues. V lost 2 bases and J lost 6, with 14 bases in between. Germline V lookup: CDR1 SGHTA, CDR2 FQGNSA. Here the CDR3 reads CASSLSWGVFQPQHF. CDR3 sequence (DNA): TGTGCCAGCAGCTTATCGTGGGGGGTCTTTCAGCCCCAGCATTTT.